The clone carrying this TCR beta chain was counted once. This specimen comes from a study of blood T cell repertoires in COVID-19. Study in general: Material from acute and convalescent COVID-19 was sourced from the United States, Italy and Spain.

The data were produced by immunoSEQ multiplex PCR, yet TCRdb's version contains in-frame clones alone and is incomplete. The table has roughly 280,000 clones, about nine tenths seen once. This CDR3 has 17 amino acids. V lost 5 bases to trimming and J lost 2 bases; unmatched junction nucleotides: 10. Germline CDR1 is SGHVS and CDR2 is FNYEAQ. This rearrangement joins TRBV7-6 to TRBJ2-3, with 10 positions matching TRBD1. Sequencing was done on a sample of peripheral blood. The TCR originated in a man aged 40-50 years with active or convalescent COVID-19. This CDR3 is CASSLRQGAAVTDTQYF. The DNA for the CDR3 is TGTGCCAGCAGCCTGAGACAGGGGGCGGCGGTCACAGATACGCAGTATTTT.